This TCR beta chain was sequenced in a study of T-cell reconstitution after alpha-beta-depleted transplantation in children. Findings of the study overall: Recipient T cells and thymic progenitors that survived were the source of the high TCRbeta diversity seen at day 60 in some patients. One year after transplant, T-cell counts and diversity came mostly from newly produced T cells. Several hundred rapidly expanded clones from non-depleted graft cells reportedly supplied alpha-beta T cells about two months post-transplant.

This clonotype was seen at least ten times. Its antigen is undetermined. A TCRbeta library incorporating unique molecular identifiers was prepared. TCRdb processed the PCR reads anew with MiXCR; each CDR3 protein has one entry. The table lists 70,000 or so distinct CDR3 sequences, about a tenth of them singletons. Germline CDR1 SQVTM, CDR2 ANQGSEA. The CDR3 loop spans 17 amino acids. The V and J ends lost 1 base and 0 bases respectively, with 16 bases between them. Sequenced here: PBMCs, sampled before TCRalphabeta/CD19-depleted stem cell transplant. The chain joins TRBV29-1 to TRBJ2-1; maybe TRBD2 (5 bases). The source of this sequence is a boy younger than 18 with acute myeloid leukemia, due to receive a stem cell transplant. The CDR3 DNA reads TGCAGCGTTGAAGGGATCGGGGTGCCTAGCTCCTACAATGAGCAGTTCTTC. Amino acid sequence: CSVEGIGVPSSYNEQFF.